This T cell receptor (beta chain) comes out of a study of blood T cell repertoires in COVID-19. Across the study: Acute and convalescent COVID-19 samples came from the United States, Italy and Spain.

Germline CDR1 is SQVTM and CDR2 is ANQGSEA. This CDR3 is 13 amino acids long. How the authors handled the data: Using reference gene primer amplification, nucleated cell counts were estimated. Measured with immunoSEQ multiplex PCR; TCRdb has only the in-frame clones, and not every one. V, J and clone size are taken as reported in that table, and D and trimming were inferred from the DNA itself. The data contain roughly 410,000 clones, around 87% of them singletons. This TCR was sampled from a woman aged 55-70 years with COVID-19, enrolled during active disease. The chain links TRBV29-1 to TRBJ1-4, with D possibly matching TRBD1 (5 bases). The sequencing sample was made of peripheral blood. CDR3 sequence (DNA): TGCGGCCTGGGGCAGGCTCCAGGAGAAAAACTGTTTTTT. Residues: CGLGQAPGEKLFF.